Included here is one TCR beta chain sequence, with context. Its target antigen remains unknown. Base qualities are not at hand, and no much larger clone is one base apart. The receptor library was made with the immunoSEQ multiplex PCR assay. For the multiplex PCR, a mixture combining 60 forward primers for TCR Vbeta segments and 13 reverse primers for TCR Jbeta segments was used. A multiplex PCR assay on genomic DNA amplified the CDR3 region of rearranged TCR beta genes. The Illumina HiSeq System was used to sequence the amplified TCR beta libraries as 87-base-pair reads. Per the authors' processing: In a later analysis, tens of millions of unique TCR beta chains were counted across the approximately 640 repertoires, and roughly 10 million of these chains were shared by at least two donors. A nearest-neighbor algorithm error-corrected the raw reads and collapsed the reads into unique sequences, merging closely related sequences to remove PCR and sequencing errors. CDR3 sequences were aligned to IMGT reference sequences to assign V, D and J gene segments. Each retained sequence needed at least a six-nucleotide match to both a V gene segment and a J gene segment. Rearrangements were called productive when the CDR3 lacked stop codons and stayed in frame with V and J; all others were non-productive. Following IMGT convention, CDR3 was defined as the stretch from the second conserved V-encoded cysteine to the conserved J-encoded phenylalanine. The earlier analysis of more than 450 of the donors excluded sequences that lacked an unambiguous match to a single V gene segment. An earlier analysis of 550 to 650 of the donors classified V segments as functional when productive rearrangements were above 56.7% and as segregating when the standard deviation between donors was above 5%. A statistical classification framework was built to diagnose cytomegalovirus status from the catalog of TCR beta chain sequences. A later analysis assigned V and J genes by comparing TCR nucleotide sequences with IMGT/GENE-DB human TR gene sequences. Using the TCRdist pipeline, a later analysis assigned CDR3 sequences along with most-parsimonious VDJ recombination scenarios. In a later analysis, each TCR beta chain was defined by its CDR3 amino acid sequence together with its V-gene family, and reads lacking a unique V-gene family were excluded. In a later analysis, some 600 highly shared, low-generation-probability nucleotide sequences were removed to address suspected cross-contamination and a sequencing artifact. For each public chain, a later analysis derived a clonal expansion index from normalized ranks of inferred template counts within each repertoire. A later analysis computed generation probabilities with a VDJ recombination model fitted to out-of-frame rearrangements, and checked the results against IGoR. In a later analysis, TCR-TCR, TCR-HLA and TCR-CMV co-occurrence was scored with hypergeometric tests, and a repertoire-size bias correction was applied to TCR pairs. To estimate false discovery rates, a later analysis permuted the HLA or CMV assignments 20 times. In a later analysis, co-occurring TCRs were grouped using DBSCAN, and TCRdist sequence similarity was added for clustering within HLA-allele-positive subsets. Repertoires with fewer than 30,000 or more than 120,000 public chains were left out of co-occurrence clustering, as were roughly five repertoires with anomalous nucleotide sharing. The clones in this table, taken by TCRdb from immuneACCESS, are in-frame only. Not every clone is retained; where verified, under half of the shortfall comes from an unresolved V gene, and the cause of the rest is unknown. V, J and clone size were drawn from that table, and D and trimming were deduced from the DNA. Across this sample there are 150,000 to 200,000 clones, with about 80% seen only once. The ten largest account for 4.8% of the sample.

These data belong to a study of cytomegalovirus exposure and HLA in healthy donors (dated by TCRdb to about 2017). Concerning the study at large: An earlier analysis of about 530 of the donors reported roughly 300 Gb of sequence data and some 110 million unique TCR beta sequences obtained from some 200 million T cells. An early release covering more than 500 HLA-typed donors comprised roughly 300 gigabases of sequencing data and around 85 million unique TCR sequences. Of the 300 to 500 genotyped donors, 65% to 90% were placed in the genetic ancestry cluster associated with self-reported Caucasian donors. The study was designed to test whether signatures of past pathogen exposure could be identified by cataloging public T cell receptors. The study profiled the T cell repertoires of under 850 subjects by immunosequencing and related them to cytomegalovirus serostatus. Along with the roughly 710-subject first cohort, a separate validation cohort of over a hundred different subjects was used. To predict cytomegalovirus infection status, the study combined high-throughput TCR immunosequencing, statistical association of individual TCRs with disease status, and machine learning. To study patterns of TCR occurrence, a later analysis re-analyzed previously published TCR beta repertoires from around 700 donors and added high-resolution HLA genotyping. The later analysis used no new phenotypic data to find candidate immune exposures, relying instead on TCR beta sequences and their occurrence across donors. An earlier analysis of 587 of the donors applied high-throughput TCR beta sequencing to assess whether each TCR beta V gene segment acted as functional or pseudogenic. Donor age, sex, ethnicity and CMV serostatus were compiled alongside the repertoire data. A later genetic analysis used genome-wide SNP genotypes for about three fifths of the 666 donors, treating that subset as a discovery cohort. All discovery cohort repertoires had been generated using a single sequencing platform. HLA typing included class I and class II loci at four-digit resolution. The number of typed donors differed by locus: roughly 620-630 for A, B, C, DRB1 and DQB1; some 500 for DQA1; around 580 for DPA1; and roughly 450 for DPB1. Roughly 5 DR-DQ haplotypes were handled as single units for association and clustering, since linkage in the cohort was strong. Among almost 400 genotyped donors of the cohort, an average of roughly 240,000 unique TCR beta nucleotide sequences were sequenced per donor, roughly a sixth of them non-productive. What the research found in general, with its limitations: The 87-base-pair reads could not distinguish some IMGT-functional V segments, including TRBV6-2 and TRBV6-3, so those segments were excluded. Roughly uniform sequencing depth across donors was assumed in presence/absence analyses, although this assumption may not hold. A later genetic analysis reported fewer N-insertions in productive TCRs among donors in an Asian-associated ancestry cluster than the roughly 700-donor mean. A later analysis found that TCR association rates varied across HLA loci, with DRB1 alleles showing the most associated TCRs and HLA-C alleles the fewest. In a later analysis, HLA-associated TCR beta chains were found to be more clonally expanded and to have lower generation probabilities than equally common non-associated chains. Linkage disequilibrium might explain the correlated functional status among segregating V segments, but an unknown experimental factor could not be excluded. Because HLA typing was missing for some donors at each locus, association tests included only the typed subset. Because counts were too low, seventeen rarely observed V segments, including chromosome 9 orphons, were excluded from the earlier analysis of 587 of the donors. In vitro tests confirmed that a few of the cytomegalovirus-associated TCR beta chains recognize cytomegalovirus antigens. According to the authors, the approach could potentially be generalized to other disease states and immunological phenotypes. A further reported finding was that TCR beta sequences accurately predicted the HLA-A and HLA-B alleles for most subjects in the first cohort. Only TCR beta chains were sequenced in this cohort, and the absence of alpha or paired-chain data limited detectable features. At a false discovery rate of 0.05, a later analysis linked 16,951 TCR beta sequences to specific HLA alleles. The classifier was reported to diagnose cytomegalovirus status with high specificity and sensitivity in both the original cohort and the validation cohort. Strong co-occurrence of HLA alleles, especially DR and DQ, made assigning TCR associations to individual alleles difficult. While some public TCRs were present in many individuals, most TCR sequences turned up only very rarely across donors. In the study, some 160 TCR beta chains were listed as associated with cytomegalovirus. A later analysis found that most CMV-associated TCR beta chains appeared HLA-restricted, with HLA associations seemingly driven largely by CMV exposure. In a later analysis, several top co-occurrence clusters were reported to appear linked to parvovirus B19, influenza, CMV and Epstein-Barr virus. In an earlier analysis of some 500 of the donors, most TCR beta V segments appeared in productive rearrangements about 90% or about 30% of the time, broadly matching IMGT annotations. An association between a missense DCLRE1C variant and V-gene and J-gene trimming of TCR beta chains was found in a later genetic analysis and replicated in an independent cohort. The sequencing pipeline was judged likely to have produced a cluster of highly shared sequence variants as a technical artifact. CMV serostatus was the only immune exposure information available for the cohort.

The cohort consisted of some 670 healthy bone marrow donors. At the time of sampling, every cohort member was nominally healthy, though immune exposures that went unrecorded were likely present. The donor was CMV seronegative and was included in the group of over 300 seronegative cohort members. A peripheral blood sample was provided by each donor, and peripheral blood mononuclear cells were used for TCR beta sequencing. Genomic DNA was extracted from the blood cell samples with the Qiagen DNeasy Blood Extraction Kit. The germline V gene specifies MDHEN as CDR1 and SYDVKM as CDR2. The CDR3 has 15 amino acids, counting the end cysteine and phenylalanine. Only the CDR3 DNA stays, 45 bases, in frame from base 1. Trimming removed 5 bases from V and 4 bases from J, leaving 15 bases between the germline ends.

The rearranged segments are TRBV28 and TRBJ1-3, with a weak D call of TRBD1 (6 bases match). The sequenced sample was PBMCs. This TCR came from a man aged 18 to 29 in good health and CMV-seronegative. CDR3 protein: CASSPTGIGGNTIYF. The DNA sequence reads TGTGCCAGCAGTCCGACAGGAATTGGCGGAAACACCATATATTTT.